This T cell receptor (beta chain) emerged from a study of Tregs in tolerant kidney transplant recipients. From germline, CDR1 is SEHNR and CDR2 FQNEAQ (reference sequence). Deletions cut 1 base from V and 5 bases from J, with 11 bases between. This CDR3 spans 14 amino acids. Sequenced by immunoSEQ multiplex PCR; TCRdb stores in-frame clones only, minus some. This table holds 85,000 to 100,000 clones, over 85% found once. The specimen was CD4+ T cells from blood, collected before the transplant. The J gene is TRBJ1-1, the V gene TRBV7-9, with a possible D match to TRBD1 (6 bases). The sequence derives from a human donor who received a combined kidney and bone marrow transplant. CDR3 protein: CASSLGGGITEAFF. The CDR3 coding sequence is TGTGCCAGCAGCTTAGGGGGGGGCATTACTGAAGCTTTCTTT.